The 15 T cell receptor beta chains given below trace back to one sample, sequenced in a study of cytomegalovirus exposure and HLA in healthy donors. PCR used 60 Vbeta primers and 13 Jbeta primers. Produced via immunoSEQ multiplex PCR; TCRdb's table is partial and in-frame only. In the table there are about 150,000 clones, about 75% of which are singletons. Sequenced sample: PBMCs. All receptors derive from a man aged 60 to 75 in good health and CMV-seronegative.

The CDR3 nucleotides are TGTGCCAGTACCCCTTGGCGGGGGTCGAACACCGGGGAGCTGTTTTTT. This codes for CASTPWRGSNTGELFF. The chain combines TRBV19 with TRBJ2-2, with TRBD2 identical over 7 bases. The CDR3 length is 16 residues. V trimming: 7 bases; J trimming: 0 bases; junction bases outside the gene matches: 8. Per germline, CDR1 LNHDA and CDR2 SQIVND (reference sequence).

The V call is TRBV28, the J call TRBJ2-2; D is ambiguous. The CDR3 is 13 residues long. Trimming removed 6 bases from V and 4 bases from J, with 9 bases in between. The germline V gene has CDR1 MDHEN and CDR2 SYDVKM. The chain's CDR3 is CASRPTSTGELFF. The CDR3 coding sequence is TGTGCCAGCAGGCCGACAAGCACCGGGGAGCTGTTTTTT.

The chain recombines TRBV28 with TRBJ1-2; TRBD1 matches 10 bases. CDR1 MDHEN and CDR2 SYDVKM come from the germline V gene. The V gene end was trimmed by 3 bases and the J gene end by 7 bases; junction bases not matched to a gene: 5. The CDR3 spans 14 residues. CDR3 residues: CASSLTGGGSGYTF. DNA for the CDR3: TGTGCCAGCAGTTTGACAGGGGGCGGTTCTGGCTACACCTTC.

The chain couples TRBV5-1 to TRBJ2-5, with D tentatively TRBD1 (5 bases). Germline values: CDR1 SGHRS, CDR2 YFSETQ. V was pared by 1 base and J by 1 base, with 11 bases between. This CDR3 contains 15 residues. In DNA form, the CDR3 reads TGCGCCAGCAGCTTGCAAAGGGGCCCCCAAGAGACCCAGTACTTC. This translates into CASSLQRGPQETQYF.

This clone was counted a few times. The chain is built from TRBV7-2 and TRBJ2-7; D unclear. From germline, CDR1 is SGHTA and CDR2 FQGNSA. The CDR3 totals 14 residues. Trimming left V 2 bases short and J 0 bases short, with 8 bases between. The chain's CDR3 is CASSLLRGSYEQYF. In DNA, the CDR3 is TGTGCCAGCAGCTTATTGCGCGGCTCCTACGAGCAGTACTTC.

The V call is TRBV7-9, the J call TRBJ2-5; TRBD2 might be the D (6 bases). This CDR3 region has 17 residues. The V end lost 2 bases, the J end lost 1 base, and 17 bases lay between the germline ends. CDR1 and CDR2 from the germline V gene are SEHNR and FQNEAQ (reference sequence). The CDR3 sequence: CASSLLTLGRSQETQYF. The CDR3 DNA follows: TGTGCCAGCAGCTTATTAACCTTGGGGAGGAGCCAAGAGACCCAGTACTTC.

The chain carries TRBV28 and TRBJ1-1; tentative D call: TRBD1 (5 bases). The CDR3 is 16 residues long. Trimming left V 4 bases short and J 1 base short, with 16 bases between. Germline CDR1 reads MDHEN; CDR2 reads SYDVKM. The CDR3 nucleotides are TGTGCCAGCAGTTCACCGGGAGGGGCTCAGAACACTGAAGCTTTCTTT. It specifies CASSSPGGAQNTEAFF.

The CDR3 protein is CSVESERAGQGPVPGELFF. Here the CDR3 DNA reads TGCAGCGTTGAATCAGAACGGGCAGGACAGGGGCCGGTCCCCGGGGAGCTGTTTTTT. The chain carries TRBV29-1 and TRBJ2-2; 9 bases agree with TRBD1. Trimming at V came to 2 bases and at J to 6 bases, leaving 19 bases not matched to a gene. Germline assignment: CDR1 SQVTM and CDR2 ANQGSEA. The CDR3 extends over 19 amino acids.

DNA of the CDR3: TGTGCCAGCAGCCTGACGCAGGGGCTTGGCTACACCTTC. Translation: CASSLTQGLGYTF. The V call is TRBV9, the J call TRBJ1-2; tentative D call: TRBD1 (6 bases). V was clipped by 4 bases and J by 7 bases, with 14 bases between them. CDR1 and CDR2 (germline): SGDLS, YYNGEE. CDR3 length: 13 amino acids. The entire variable domain, with the rest obtained from reference TRBV9 and TRBJ1-2, is as follows: DSGVTQTPKHLITATGQRVTLRCSPRSGDLSVYWYQQSLDQGLQFLIQYYNGEERAKGNILERFSAQQFPDLHSELNLSSLELGDSALYFCASSLTQGLGYTFGSGTRLTVV.

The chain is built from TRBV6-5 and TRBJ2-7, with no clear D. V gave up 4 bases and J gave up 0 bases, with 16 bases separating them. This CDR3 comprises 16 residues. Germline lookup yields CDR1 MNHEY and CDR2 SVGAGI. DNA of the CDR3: TGTGCCAGCAGTTTTAGAGGCAGACCGGTCTCCTACGAGCAGTACTTC. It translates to CASSFRGRPVSYEQYF.

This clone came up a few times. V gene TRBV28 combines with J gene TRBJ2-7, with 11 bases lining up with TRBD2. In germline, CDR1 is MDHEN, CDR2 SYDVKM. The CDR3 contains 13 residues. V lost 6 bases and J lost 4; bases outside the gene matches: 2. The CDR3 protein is CASRTSGSYEQYF. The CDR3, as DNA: TGTGCCAGCAGAACTAGCGGGAGTTACGAGCAGTACTTC.

CDR3 loop: CASSPRGAGAMSSSYNEQFF. The DNA for the CDR3 is TGCGCCAGCAGCCCTCGAGGGGCGGGAGCGATGAGCAGCTCCTACAATGAGCAGTTCTTC. V is TRBV5-1 and J is TRBJ2-1; 7 bases map to TRBD2. The V segment lost 4 bases and the J segment 0 bases; nucleotides outside the gene matches: 19. Germline loops: CDR1 SGHRS, CDR2 YFSETQ. CDR3 length: 20 residues. Full variable domain (remainder filled in from reference TRBV5-1 and TRBJ2-1): KAGVTQTPRYLIKTRGQQVTLSCSPISGHRSVSWYQQTPGQGLQFLFEYFSETQRNKGNFPGRFSGRQFSNSRSEMNVSTLELGDSALYLCASSPRGAGAMSSSYNEQFFGPGTRLTVL.

The CDR3 DNA is TGTGCCAGCAGCTCCCTCGGGGATACGCAGTATTTT. This gives the protein CASSSLGDTQYF. This chain connects TRBV7-3 to TRBJ2-3, with D hard to call. CDR1 is SGHTA, CDR2 FQGTGA, per germline. CDR3 length equals 12 residues. Trimming pared 4 bases from V and 6 bases from J, leaving 8 bases between.

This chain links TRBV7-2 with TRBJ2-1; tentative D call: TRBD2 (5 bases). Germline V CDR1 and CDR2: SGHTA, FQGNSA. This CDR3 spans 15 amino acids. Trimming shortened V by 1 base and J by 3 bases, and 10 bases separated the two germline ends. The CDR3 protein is CASSLDRGSYNEQFF. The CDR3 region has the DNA TGTGCCAGCAGCTTAGATAGAGGGAGCTACAATGAGCAGTTCTTC.

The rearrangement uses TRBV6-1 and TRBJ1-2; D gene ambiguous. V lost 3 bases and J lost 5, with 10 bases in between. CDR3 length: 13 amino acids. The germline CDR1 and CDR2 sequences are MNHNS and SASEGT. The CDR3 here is CASSDRGGYGYTF. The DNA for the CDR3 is TGTGCCAGCAGTGACCGGGGTGGGTATGGCTACACCTTC.